This T cell receptor beta chain was captured by sequencing in a study of cytomegalovirus exposure and HLA in healthy donors. All the people who gave samples were healthy bone marrow donors. The CDR3 length is 16 residues. Per germline, CDR1 ENHRY and CDR2 SYGVKD. V was cut by 2 bases and J by 1 base, with 12 bases left in between. With 60 Vbeta and 13 Jbeta primers, the PCR was carried out. Profiling relied on immunoSEQ multiplex PCR, and the TCRdb table lists in-frame clones only, not all of them. There are more than 85,000 clones in the sample; approximately 87% occur only once, and approximately 2.8% lies in the top ten.

This chain connects TRBV10-3 to TRBJ1-3; the D gene is possibly TRBD1 (5 bases). This receptor was identified in a man aged 40-55 years in good health and CMV-seronegative. Sequences were obtained from PBMCs. CDR3 sequence: CAISERQLRSGNTIYF. The DNA for the CDR3 is TGTGCCATCAGTGAGCGACAGCTTCGTTCTGGAAACACCATATATTTT.